The 9 T cell receptor beta chains below come from one sample, sequenced in a study of OX40 agonist ivuxolimab in advanced cancers. The method was the immunoSEQ multiplex PCR assay. The table comes from immuneACCESS by way of TCRdb, which keeps in-frame sequences with V and J called. Part of the clones is missing from these tables; in studies checked, under half for an unresolved V gene and the rest for unknown reasons. Recorded for this sample are approximately 90,000 clones; about 89% of them occurred a single time. Roughly 4% of the sample is held by the ten biggest clonotypes. Sequences were derived from CD4+ or CD8+ T cells sorted from blood, sampled in a trial of the OX40 agonist ivuxolimab. These receptors came from an adult with an advanced solid tumor such as melanoma, head and neck, liver or kidney cancer.

The chain uses TRBV9 and TRBJ2-1; 12 nucleotides agree with TRBD2. Germline CDR1 and CDR2: SGDLS and YYNGEE. CDR3 length equals 15 residues. The trim removed 9 bases at V and 4 bases at J, leaving 8 bases unmatched. The CDR3 sequence: CATPPGLAGYNEQFF. CDR3 nucleotide sequence: TGTGCCACCCCTCCCGGACTAGCGGGATACAATGAGCAGTTCTTC.

The CDR3 sequence is CASTRTRATDTQYF. In DNA, the CDR3 is TGTGCCAGCACCAGGACTAGGGCGACAGATACGCAGTATTTT. V is TRBV6-6 and J is TRBJ2-3, with 7 bases fitting TRBD2. Per germline, CDR1 MNHNY and CDR2 SVGAGI (reference sequence). CDR3 length: 14 amino acids. Unmatched junction bases numbered 7, after V lost 7 bases and J lost 3 bases.

CDR3 in DNA: TGCGCCACCCCCGGGCGATTAGGAGGTGAGCAGTTCTTC. Translated, it gives CATPGRLGGEQFF. V gene TRBV10-1 combines with J gene TRBJ2-1, with D perhaps matching TRBD2 (5 bases). The ends were cut back, 10 bases at V and 9 bases at J, with 19 bases in the middle. The CDR3 runs to 13 residues. The germline V gene encodes CDR1 WNHNN and CDR2 SYGVQD (reference sequence).

J is TRBJ2-7 and V is TRBV7-9; D is possibly TRBD2 (5 bases). The CDR3 spans 14 residues. Germline V gene lookup returns CDR1 SEHNR and CDR2 FQNEAQ (reference sequence). The germline V and J ends were trimmed by 7 bases and 6 bases, with 19 bases remaining between them. The CDR3 loop reads CASTSNSGMGEQYF. The CDR3 DNA is TGTGCCAGCACCTCTAACTCGGGGATGGGCGAGCAGTACTTC.

The chain uses TRBV7-2 and TRBJ2-7; perhaps TRBD1 as D (5 bases). V was pared by 10 bases and J by 3 bases, with 19 bases between. The CDR3 extends over 14 amino acids. The germline V gene has CDR1 SGHTA and CDR2 FQGNSA. Written as DNA, the CDR3 is TGTGCCACCCGACAGCTTACTTCCCTCTACGAGCAGTACGTC. It codes for CATRQLTSLYEQYV.

The chain uses TRBV19 and TRBJ1-5, with 8 bases aligning to TRBD1. The germline CDR1 and CDR2 sequences are LNHDA and SQIVND (reference sequence). V shed 5 bases, J shed 6 bases, and the junction held 3 bases outside the gene matches. The CDR3 is 13 residues long. CDR3 sequence (DNA): TGTGCCAGTAGTGACAGGGGCAGTCAGCCCCAGCATTTT. Encoded protein: CASSDRGSQPQHF. The whole variable domain, remainder taken from reference TRBV19 and TRBJ1-5, is DGGITQSPKYLFRKEGQNVTLSCEQNLNHDAMYWYRQDPGQGLRLIYYSQIVNDFQKGDIAEGYSVSREKKESFPLTVTSAQKNPTAFYLCASSDRGSQPQHFGDGTRLSIL.

The V and J genes are TRBV5-5 and TRBJ2-1; D perhaps matches TRBD1 (7 bases). The CDR3 loop spans 15 amino acids. CDR1 and CDR2 from the germline V gene are SGHKS and YYEKEE (reference sequence). Trimming took off 10 bases at V and 9 bases at J, with 26 bases between the two ends. This CDR3 reads CAGSRDRGSVAEQFF. The CDR3 bases are TGTGCCGGGTCGCGGGACAGAGGTTCCGTAGCTGAGCAGTTCTTC.

This chain connects TRBV29-1 to TRBJ1-1; D perhaps matches TRBD1 (6 bases). The CDR3 extends over 12 amino acids. Looked up from germline, CDR1 is SQVTM and CDR2 is ANQGSEA. V was pared by 6 bases and J by 11 bases, with 19 bases between. The CDR3 protein is CSVGGPTVGAFF. The CDR3 DNA reads TGCAGCGTGGGGGGCCCGACGGTCGGGGCTTTCTTT.

In DNA, the CDR3 is TGTGCCAGCAGTGAAGCTGGGATCGGCAATCAGCCCCAGCATTTT. Translating gives CASSEAGIGNQPQHF. This chain uses TRBV6-1 with TRBJ1-5; D uncertain. CDR1 is MNHNS and CDR2 is SASEGT in the germline V gene. V was pared by 0 bases and J by 2 bases, with 8 bases between. The CDR3 is made up of 15 amino acids.